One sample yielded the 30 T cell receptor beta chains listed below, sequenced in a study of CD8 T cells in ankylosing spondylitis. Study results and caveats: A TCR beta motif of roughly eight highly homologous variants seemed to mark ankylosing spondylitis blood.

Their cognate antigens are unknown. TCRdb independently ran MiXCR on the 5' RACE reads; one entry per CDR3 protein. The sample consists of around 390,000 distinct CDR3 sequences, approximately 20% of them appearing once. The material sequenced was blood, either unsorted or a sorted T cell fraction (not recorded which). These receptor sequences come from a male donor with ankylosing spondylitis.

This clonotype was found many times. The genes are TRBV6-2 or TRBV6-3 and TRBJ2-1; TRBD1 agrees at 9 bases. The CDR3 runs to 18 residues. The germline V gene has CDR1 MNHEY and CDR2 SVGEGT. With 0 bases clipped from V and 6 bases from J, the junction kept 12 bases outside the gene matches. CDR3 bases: TGTGCCAGCAGTTACTCGAGACCGAACAGGGGGCTCGGCAATGAGCAGTTCTTC. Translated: CASSYSRPNRGLGNEQFF.

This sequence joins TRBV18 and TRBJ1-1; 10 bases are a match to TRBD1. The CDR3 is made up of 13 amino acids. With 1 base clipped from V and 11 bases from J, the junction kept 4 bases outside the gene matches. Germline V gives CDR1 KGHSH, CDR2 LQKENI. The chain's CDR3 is CASSPRQGAEAFF. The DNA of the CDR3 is TGTGCCAGCTCACCACGACAGGGGGCAGAGGCTTTCTTT.

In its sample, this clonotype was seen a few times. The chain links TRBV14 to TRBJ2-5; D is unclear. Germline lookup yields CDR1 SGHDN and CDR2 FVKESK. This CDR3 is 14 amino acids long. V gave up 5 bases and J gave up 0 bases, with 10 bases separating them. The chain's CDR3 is CASSYTEYQETQYF. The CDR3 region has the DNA TGTGCCAGCAGCTACACAGAGTACCAAGAGACCCAGTACTTC.

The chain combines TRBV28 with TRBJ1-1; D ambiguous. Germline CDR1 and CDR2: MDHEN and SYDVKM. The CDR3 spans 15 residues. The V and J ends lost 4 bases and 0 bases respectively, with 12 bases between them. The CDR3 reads CASSYRSPLNTEAFF. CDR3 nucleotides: TGTGCCAGCAGTTACCGTAGCCCCCTGAACACTGAAGCTTTCTTT. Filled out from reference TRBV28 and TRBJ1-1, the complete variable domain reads DVKVTQSSRYLVKRTGEKVFLECVQDMDHENMFWYRQDPGLGLRLIYFSYDVKMKEKGDIPEGYSVSREKKERFSLILESASTNQTSMYLCASSYRSPLNTEAFFGQGTRLTVV.

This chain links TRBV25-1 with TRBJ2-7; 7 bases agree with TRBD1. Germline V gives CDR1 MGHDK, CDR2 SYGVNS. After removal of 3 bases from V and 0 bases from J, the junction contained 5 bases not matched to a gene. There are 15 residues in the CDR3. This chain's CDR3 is CASSDRNRGSYEQYF. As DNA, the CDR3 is TGTGCCAGCAGTGACCGTAACAGGGGCTCCTACGAGCAGTACTTC.

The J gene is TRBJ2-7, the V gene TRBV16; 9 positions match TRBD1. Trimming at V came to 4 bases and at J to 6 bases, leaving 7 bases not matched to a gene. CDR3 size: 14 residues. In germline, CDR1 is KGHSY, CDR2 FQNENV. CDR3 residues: CASSLGQGPREQYF. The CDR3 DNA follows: TGTGCCAGCAGCCTTGGACAGGGGCCTCGCGAGCAGTACTTC.

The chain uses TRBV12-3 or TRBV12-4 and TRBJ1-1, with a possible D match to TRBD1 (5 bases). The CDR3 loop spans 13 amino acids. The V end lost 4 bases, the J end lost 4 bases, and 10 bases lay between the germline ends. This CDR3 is CASSSHGGTEAFF. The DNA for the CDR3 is TGTGCCAGCAGTTCTCACGGGGGCACTGAAGCTTTCTTT.

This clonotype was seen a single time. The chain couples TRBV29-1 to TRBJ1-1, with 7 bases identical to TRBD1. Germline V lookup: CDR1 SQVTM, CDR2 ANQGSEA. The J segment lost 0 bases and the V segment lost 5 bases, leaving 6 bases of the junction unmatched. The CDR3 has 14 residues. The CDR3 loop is CSVRQGPMNTEAFF. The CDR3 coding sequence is TGCAGCGTTCGACAGGGCCCGATGAACACTGAAGCTTTCTTT.

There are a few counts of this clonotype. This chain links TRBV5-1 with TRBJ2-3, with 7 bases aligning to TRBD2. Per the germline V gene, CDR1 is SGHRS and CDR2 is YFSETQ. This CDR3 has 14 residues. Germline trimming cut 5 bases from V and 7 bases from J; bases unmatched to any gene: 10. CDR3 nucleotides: TGCGCCAGCAGTATGGTGGTAGCGGGTAATACGCAGTATTTT. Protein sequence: CASSMVVAGNTQYF.

The CDR3 region has the DNA TGCAGTGCTAGACTGGACAGGGGGTATTCACCCCTCCACTTT. As protein: CSARLDRGYSPLHF. The V and J genes are TRBV20-1 and TRBJ1-6, with 10 bases aligning to TRBD1. The CDR3 is 14 residues long. Germline loops: CDR1 DFQATT, CDR2 SNEGSKA (reference sequence). The V segment lost 2 bases and the J segment 8 bases; nucleotides outside the gene matches: 3.

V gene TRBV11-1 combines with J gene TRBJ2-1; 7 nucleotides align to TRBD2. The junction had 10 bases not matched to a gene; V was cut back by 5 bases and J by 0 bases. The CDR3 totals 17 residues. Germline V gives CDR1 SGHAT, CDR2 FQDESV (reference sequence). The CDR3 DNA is TGTGCCAGCAGCCCGGATACTAGCGTCAGCTCCTACAATGAGCAGTTCTTC. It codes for CASSPDTSVSSYNEQFF.

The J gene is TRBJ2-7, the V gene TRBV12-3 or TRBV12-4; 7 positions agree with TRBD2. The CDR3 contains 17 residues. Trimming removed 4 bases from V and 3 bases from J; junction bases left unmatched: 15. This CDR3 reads CASSSTIGWAGDYEQYF. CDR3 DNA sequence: TGTGCCAGCAGTTCCACCATTGGTTGGGCGGGAGACTACGAGCAGTACTTC.

This CDR3 reads CASSLIAGEDYEQYF. Written as DNA, the CDR3 is TGTGCCAGCAGCCTAATAGCGGGAGAGGACTACGAGCAGTACTTC. The V gene is TRBV7-3, the J gene TRBJ2-7; the match to TRBD2 covers 9 bases. Trimming removed 5 bases from V and 3 bases from J; junction bases left unmatched: 8. CDR3 size: 15 residues. Germline V gene sequence: CDR1 SGHTA, CDR2 FQGTGA.

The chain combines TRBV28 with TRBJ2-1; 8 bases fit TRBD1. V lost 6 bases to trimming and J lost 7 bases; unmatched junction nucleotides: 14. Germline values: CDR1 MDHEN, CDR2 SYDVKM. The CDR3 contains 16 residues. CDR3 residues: CASSQDSGGKKNEQFF. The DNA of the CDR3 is TGTGCCAGCAGCCAGGACTCAGGGGGCAAGAAGAATGAGCAGTTCTTC. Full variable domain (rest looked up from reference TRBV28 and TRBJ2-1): DVKVTQSSRYLVKRTGEKVFLECVQDMDHENMFWYRQDPGLGLRLIYFSYDVKMKEKGDIPEGYSVSREKKERFSLILESASTNQTSMYLCASSQDSGGKKNEQFFGPGTRLTVL.

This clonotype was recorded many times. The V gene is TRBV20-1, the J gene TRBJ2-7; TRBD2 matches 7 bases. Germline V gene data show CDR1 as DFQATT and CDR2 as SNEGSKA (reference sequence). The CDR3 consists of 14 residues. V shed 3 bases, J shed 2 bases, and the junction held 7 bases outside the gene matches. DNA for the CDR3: TGCAGTGCTAGCCCCCCAACTAGCGCCTACGAGCAGTACTTC. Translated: CSASPPTSAYEQYF.

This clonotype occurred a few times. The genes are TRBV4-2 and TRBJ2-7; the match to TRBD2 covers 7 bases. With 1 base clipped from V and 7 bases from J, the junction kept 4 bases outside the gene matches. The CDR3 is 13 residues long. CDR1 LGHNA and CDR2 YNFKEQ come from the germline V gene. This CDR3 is CASSQVIGREQYF. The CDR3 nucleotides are TGTGCCAGCAGCCAAGTGATCGGGAGGGAGCAGTACTTC.

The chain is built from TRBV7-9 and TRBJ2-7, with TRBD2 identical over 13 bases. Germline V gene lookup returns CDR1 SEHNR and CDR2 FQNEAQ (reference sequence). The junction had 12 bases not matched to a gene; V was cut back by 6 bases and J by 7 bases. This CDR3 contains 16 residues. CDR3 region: CASSVELAGGPREQYF. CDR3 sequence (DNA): TGTGCCAGCAGTGTAGAACTAGCGGGAGGGCCTCGGGAGCAGTACTTC.

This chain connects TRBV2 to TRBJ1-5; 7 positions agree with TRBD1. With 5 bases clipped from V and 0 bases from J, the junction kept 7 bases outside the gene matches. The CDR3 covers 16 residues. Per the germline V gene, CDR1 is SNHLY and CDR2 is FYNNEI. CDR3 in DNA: TGTGCCAGCAGTCCAGGGGGGGACTTTAGCAATCAGCCCCAGCATTTT. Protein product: CASSPGGDFSNQPQHF. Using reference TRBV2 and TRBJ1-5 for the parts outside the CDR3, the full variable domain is EPEVTQTPSHQVTQMGQEVILRCVPISNHLYFYWYRQILGQKVEFLVSFYNNEISEKSEIFDDQFSVERPDGSNFTLKIRSTKLEDSAMYFCASSPGGDFSNQPQHFGDGTRLSIL.

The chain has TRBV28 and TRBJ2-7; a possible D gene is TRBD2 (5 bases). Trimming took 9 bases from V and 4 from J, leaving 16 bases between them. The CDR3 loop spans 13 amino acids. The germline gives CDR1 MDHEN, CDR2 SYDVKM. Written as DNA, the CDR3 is TGTGCCAGGCTCCGGGAAGAAATGTACGAGCAGTACTTC. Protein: CARLREEMYEQYF.

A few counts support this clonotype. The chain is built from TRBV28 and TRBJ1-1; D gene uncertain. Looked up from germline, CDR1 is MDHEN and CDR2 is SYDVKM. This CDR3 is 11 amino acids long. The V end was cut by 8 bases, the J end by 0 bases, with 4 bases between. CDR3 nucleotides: TGTGCCAGCCTGATGAACACTGAAGCTTTCTTT. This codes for CASLMNTEAFF.

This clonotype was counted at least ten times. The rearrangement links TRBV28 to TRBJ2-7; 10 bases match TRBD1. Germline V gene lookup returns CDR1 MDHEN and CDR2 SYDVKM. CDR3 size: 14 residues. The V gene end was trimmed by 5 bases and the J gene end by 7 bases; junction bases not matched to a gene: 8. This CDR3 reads CASSIRQGAREQYF. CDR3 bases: TGTGCCAGCAGTATTCGACAGGGGGCGAGGGAGCAGTACTTC.

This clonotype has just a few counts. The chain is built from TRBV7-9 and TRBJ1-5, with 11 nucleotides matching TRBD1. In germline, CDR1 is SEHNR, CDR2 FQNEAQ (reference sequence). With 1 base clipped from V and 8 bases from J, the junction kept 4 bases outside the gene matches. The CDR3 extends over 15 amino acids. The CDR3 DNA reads TGTGCCAGCAGCTTAGGGGACAGGGGGAATGAGCCCCAGCATTTT. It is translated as CASSLGDRGNEPQHF. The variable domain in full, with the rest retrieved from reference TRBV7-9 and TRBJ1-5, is DTGVSQNPRHKITKRGQNVTFRCDPISEHNRLYWYRQTLGQGPEFLTYFQNEAQLEKSRLLSDRFSAERPKGSFSTLEIQRTEQGDSAMYLCASSLGDRGNEPQHFGDGTRLSIL.

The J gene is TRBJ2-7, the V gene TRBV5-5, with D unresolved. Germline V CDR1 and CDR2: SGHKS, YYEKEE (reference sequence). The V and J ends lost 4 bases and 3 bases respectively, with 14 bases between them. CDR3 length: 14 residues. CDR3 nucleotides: TGTGCCAGCAGCCTACAGATCCATAGCTACGAGCAGTACTTC. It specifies CASSLQIHSYEQYF.

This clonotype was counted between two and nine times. In DNA form, the CDR3 reads TGTGCCAGCAGCTTACTTAAGGTCACAGATACGCAGTATTTT. It encodes CASSLLKVTDTQYF. The V gene is TRBV7-2, the J gene TRBJ2-3; D uncertain. This CDR3 is 14 amino acids long. The V end was cut by 2 bases, the J end by 2 bases, with 8 bases between. From germline, CDR1 is SGHTA and CDR2 FQGNSA.

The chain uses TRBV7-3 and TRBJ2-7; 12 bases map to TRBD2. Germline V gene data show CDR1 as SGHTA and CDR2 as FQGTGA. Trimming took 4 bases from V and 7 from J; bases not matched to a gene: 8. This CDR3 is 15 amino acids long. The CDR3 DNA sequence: TGTGCCAGCAGCTCCCTAGCGGGAGGGCCGGGTGAGCAGTACTTC. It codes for CASSSLAGGPGEQYF.

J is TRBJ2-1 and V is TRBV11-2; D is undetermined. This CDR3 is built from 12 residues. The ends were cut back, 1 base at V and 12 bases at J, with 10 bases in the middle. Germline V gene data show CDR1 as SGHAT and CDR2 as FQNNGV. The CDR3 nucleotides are TGTGCCAGCAGCTTAGTTAGCTACGGGCAGTTCTTC. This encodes CASSLVSYGQFF.

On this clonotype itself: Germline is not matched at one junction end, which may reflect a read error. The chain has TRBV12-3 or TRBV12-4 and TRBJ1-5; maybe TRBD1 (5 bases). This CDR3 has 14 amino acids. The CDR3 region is CASSWGGPWQPRHF. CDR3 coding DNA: TGTGCCAGCAGTTGGGGCGGGCCTTGGCAGCCCCGGCATTTT.

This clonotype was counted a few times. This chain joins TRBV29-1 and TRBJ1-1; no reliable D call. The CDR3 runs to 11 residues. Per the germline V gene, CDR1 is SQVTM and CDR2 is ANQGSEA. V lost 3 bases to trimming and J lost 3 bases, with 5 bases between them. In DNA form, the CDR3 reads TGCAGCGTTGAGCGGTACACTGAAGCTTTCTTT. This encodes CSVERYTEAFF. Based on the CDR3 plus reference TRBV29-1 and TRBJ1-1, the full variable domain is SAVISQKPSRDICQRGTSLTIQCQVDSQVTMMFWYRQQPGQSLTLIATANQGSEATYESGFVIDKFPISRPNLTFSTLTVSNMSPEDSSIYLCSVERYTEAFFGQGTRLTVV.

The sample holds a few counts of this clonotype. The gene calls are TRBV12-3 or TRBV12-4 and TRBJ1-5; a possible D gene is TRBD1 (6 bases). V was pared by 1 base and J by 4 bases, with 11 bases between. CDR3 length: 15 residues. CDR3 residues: CASSLDRDGNQPQHF. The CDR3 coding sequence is TGTGCCAGCAGTTTAGACAGGGATGGGAATCAGCCCCAGCATTTT.

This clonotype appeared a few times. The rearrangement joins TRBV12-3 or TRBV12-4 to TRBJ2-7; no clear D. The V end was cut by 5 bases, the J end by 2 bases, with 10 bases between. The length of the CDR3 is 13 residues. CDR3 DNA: TGTGCCAGCAGTACGGTCAGCACCTACGAGCAGTACTTC. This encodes CASSTVSTYEQYF.